These T cell receptor beta chains were read from a single sample in a study of CD8 T cells in Susac syndrome. TCRdb re-called the immunoSEQ multiplex PCR reads with MiXCR, one entry per CDR3 protein. Here the sample spans about 430,000 distinct CDR3 sequences, 85% being singletons. Sequencing was done on a sample of CD8+ T cells from PBMCs. These receptors originate from a human donor with multiple sclerosis. CDR3s include the opening cysteine and the closing phenylalanine or tryptophan. D genes are given only for firm matches. Where a row states a size, it is once, few, many or the class of an expanded clone; other rows omit it.

j_gene: TRBJ2-5
v_gene: TRBV3-1
d_gene: TRBD1
abundance: .
CDR3nt: TGTGCCAGCAGCCAAGAACGAGGACAGGGCTTGGGAGAGACCCAGTACTTC
CDR3aa: CASSQERGQGLGETQYF

j_gene: TRBJ2-2
v_gene: TRBV28
d_gene: TRBD2
abundance: .
CDR3nt: TGTGCCAGCAGCCCGACTAGCGGGAAGAACACCGGGGAGCTGTTTTTT
CDR3aa: CASSPTSGKNTGELFF

j_gene: TRBJ2-7
v_gene: TRBV4-1
d_gene: .
abundance: .
CDR3nt: TGCGCCAGCAGCCCCCGAGGATACGACGAGCAGTACTTC
CDR3aa: CASSPRGYDEQYF

j_gene: TRBJ2-7
v_gene: TRBV9
d_gene: TRBD2
abundance: .
CDR3nt: TGTGCCAGCAGCGTAGCTGGCGGGAGTGGGTACGAGCAGTACTTC
CDR3aa: CASSVAGGSGYEQYF

j_gene: TRBJ2-2
v_gene: TRBV7-8
d_gene: .
abundance: .
CDR3nt: TGTGCCAGCAGCTTAAGCCCGGGCACCGGGGAGCTGTTTTTT
CDR3aa: CASSLSPGTGELFF

j_gene: TRBJ2-1
v_gene: TRBV7-2
d_gene: .
abundance: few
CDR3nt: TGTGCCAGCAGCTTACCAAGGCATAGTAGCGGAAGATCGGATGAGCAGTTCTTC
CDR3aa: CASSLPRHSSGRSDEQFF

j_gene: TRBJ2-1
v_gene: TRBV12-3/TRBV12-4
d_gene: .
abundance: .
CDR3nt: TGTGCCAGCAGCCCGGCTAGAGACGAGCAGTTCTTC
CDR3aa: CASSPARDEQFF

j_gene: TRBJ2-7
v_gene: TRBV19
d_gene: .
abundance: .
CDR3nt: TGTGCCAGTGTGTGGGGCGACGAGCAGTACTTC
CDR3aa: CASVWGDEQYF

j_gene: TRBJ2-3
v_gene: TRBV28
d_gene: .
abundance: .
CDR3nt: TGTGCCAGCAGTTTATCGGCGGGACACCGACCCGTGGATACGCAGTATTTT
CDR3aa: CASSLSAGHRPVDTQYF

j_gene: TRBJ1-2
v_gene: TRBV2
d_gene: .
abundance: .
CDR3nt: TGTGCCAGCAGTGAGGACGGGACAAACTATGGCTACACCTTC
CDR3aa: CASSEDGTNYGYTF

j_gene: TRBJ1-1
v_gene: TRBV18
d_gene: .
abundance: .
CDR3nt: TGTGCCAGCTCACCAGAGCGAATGAACACTGAAGCTTTCTTT
CDR3aa: CASSPERMNTEAFF

j_gene: TRBJ1-2
v_gene: TRBV27
d_gene: TRBD1
abundance: .
CDR3nt: TGTGCCAGCAGTTTTCTACAGGGGGGAAACTATGGCTACACCTTC
CDR3aa: CASSFLQGGNYGYTF

j_gene: TRBJ1-2
v_gene: TRBV12-3/TRBV12-4
d_gene: .
abundance: .
CDR3nt: TGTGCCAGCAGTTTGGGTAATGGGGGACGGAAAGTTCTCAACTATGGCTACACCTTC
CDR3aa: CASSLGNGGRKVLNYGYTF

j_gene: TRBJ1-2
v_gene: TRBV10-3
d_gene: TRBD1
abundance: .
CDR3nt: TGTGCCATCAGTGACCCGGGACAGGTGCTGAACTATGGCTACACCTTC
CDR3aa: CAISDPGQVLNYGYTF

j_gene: TRBJ2-5
v_gene: TRBV28
d_gene: TRBD2
abundance: .
CDR3nt: TGTGCCAGCAGTTTATTCCTAGCGGGAGCCCAAGAGACCCAGTACTTC
CDR3aa: CASSLFLAGAQETQYF

j_gene: TRBJ2-1
v_gene: TRBV7-2
d_gene: TRBD2
abundance: .
CDR3nt: TGTGCCAGCAGCTCGGGGGGGCCCGGTAATGAGCAGTTCTTC
CDR3aa: CASSSGGPGNEQFF

j_gene: TRBJ1-2
v_gene: TRBV25-1
d_gene: TRBD1
abundance: .
CDR3nt: TGTGCCAGCAGTCCGGACAGGCATGGCTACACCTTC
CDR3aa: CASSPDRHGYTF

j_gene: TRBJ2-7
v_gene: TRBV6-5
d_gene: .
abundance: .
CDR3nt: TGTGCCAGCAGTTACAATCAGGCCGGCTACGAGCAGTACTTC
CDR3aa: CASSYNQAGYEQYF

j_gene: TRBJ2-1
v_gene: TRBV12-3/TRBV12-4
d_gene: .
abundance: .
CDR3nt: TGTGCCAGCAGTTTTTACGGAGCCTCCTACAATGAGCAGTTCTTC
CDR3aa: CASSFYGASYNEQFF

j_gene: TRBJ2-4
v_gene: TRBV6-1
d_gene: .
abundance: .
CDR3nt: TGTGCCAGCAGTGAACCGGGCGAGGGAGCCAAAAACATTCAGTACTTC
CDR3aa: CASSEPGEGAKNIQYF

j_gene: TRBJ1-2
v_gene: TRBV6-5
d_gene: .
abundance: .
CDR3nt: TGTGCCAGCAGTTACTCGCAGGACCTCAACTATGGCTACACCTTC
CDR3aa: CASSYSQDLNYGYTF

j_gene: TRBJ2-3
v_gene: TRBV6-1
d_gene: TRBD1
abundance: .
CDR3nt: TGTGCCAGCAGTAGAAGACAGGGCTTCACCACAGATACGCAGTATTTT
CDR3aa: CASSRRQGFTTDTQYF

j_gene: TRBJ1-2
v_gene: TRBV7-9
d_gene: .
abundance: .
CDR3nt: TGTGCCAGCAGCCCCGTGGGGGAGGGCGGCTATGGCTACACCTTC
CDR3aa: CASSPVGEGGYGYTF

j_gene: TRBJ1-5
v_gene: TRBV6-2/TRBV6-3
d_gene: .
abundance: .
CDR3nt: TGTGCCAGCAGCGCGAACCCAGACGCACCGATGATCAGCAATCAGCCCCAGCATTTT
CDR3aa: CASSANPDAPMISNQPQHF

j_gene: TRBJ1-4
v_gene: TRBV7-2
d_gene: .
abundance: .
CDR3nt: TGTGCCAGCAGCTCCCCGGTGGGAGGGACTAATGAAAAACTGTTTTTT
CDR3aa: CASSSPVGGTNEKLFF

j_gene: TRBJ1-1
v_gene: TRBV20-1
d_gene: TRBD1
abundance: .
CDR3nt: TGCAGTGCTTCAGTAACAGGGGACACTGAAGCTTTCTTT
CDR3aa: CSASVTGDTEAFF

j_gene: TRBJ1-1
v_gene: TRBV5-5
d_gene: .
abundance: .
CDR3nt: TGTGCCAGCAGCAAAGCCCTGGCACCGACCCATTACACTGAAGCTTTCTTT
CDR3aa: CASSKALAPTHYTEAFF

j_gene: TRBJ2-1
v_gene: TRBV6-1
d_gene: .
abundance: .
CDR3nt: TGTGCCAGCAGTGAAGCCCACCTCAAAGGGGAGCAGTTCTTC
CDR3aa: CASSEAHLKGEQFF

j_gene: TRBJ2-3
v_gene: TRBV15
d_gene: TRBD2
abundance: once
CDR3nt: TGTGCCACCAGCAGAGATGGGGAGACTAGCAGCTTCACAGATACGCAGTATTTT
CDR3aa: CATSRDGETSSFTDTQYF

j_gene: TRBJ2-1
v_gene: TRBV6-2/TRBV6-3
d_gene: TRBD2
abundance: .
CDR3nt: TGTGCCAGCAGTTCACCCCCGGGACTAGCAGAGCAGTTCTTC
CDR3aa: CASSSPPGLAEQFF

j_gene: TRBJ2-1
v_gene: TRBV11-2
d_gene: TRBD2
abundance: once
CDR3nt: TGTGCCAGCAGTAATTGGGTAGCGGGGGGTGACAATGAGCAGTTCTTC
CDR3aa: CASSNWVAGGDNEQFF

j_gene: TRBJ2-7
v_gene: TRBV12-3/TRBV12-4
d_gene: TRBD1
abundance: .
CDR3nt: TGTGCCAGCAGGGCTAGGACAGGCAGCTCCTACGAGCAGTACTTC
CDR3aa: CASRARTGSSYEQYF

j_gene: TRBJ1-1
v_gene: TRBV29-1
d_gene: .
abundance: .
CDR3nt: TGCAGCGTTGGAAATAGCGCGCAAGCTTTCTTT
CDR3aa: CSVGNSAQAFF

j_gene: TRBJ1-6
v_gene: TRBV2
d_gene: TRBD1
abundance: .
CDR3nt: TGTGCCAGCGAGCAGGGGGGGATGGCACCCCTCCACTTT
CDR3aa: CASEQGGMAPLHF

j_gene: TRBJ2-4
v_gene: TRBV19
d_gene: TRBD1
abundance: .
CDR3nt: TGTGCCAGTAGTATTGGACAGGACCTAAACATTCAGTACTTC
CDR3aa: CASSIGQDLNIQYF

j_gene: TRBJ2-7
v_gene: TRBV3-1
d_gene: .
abundance: .
CDR3nt: TGTGCCAGCAGCCAAGAACCGAGCCCCTACGAGCAGTACTTC
CDR3aa: CASSQEPSPYEQYF

j_gene: TRBJ2-5
v_gene: TRBV5-5
d_gene: .
abundance: .
CDR3nt: TGTGCCAGCAGCTTGGCACAGGGATTCGGAGAGACCCAGTACTTC
CDR3aa: CASSLAQGFGETQYF

j_gene: TRBJ2-3
v_gene: TRBV11-1
d_gene: TRBD2
abundance: .
CDR3nt: TGTGCCAGCAGCTCGGTCACTAGCGGGGGGGCCGATACGCAGTATTTT
CDR3aa: CASSSVTSGGADTQYF

j_gene: TRBJ2-1
v_gene: TRBV29-1
d_gene: .
abundance: .
CDR3nt: TGCAGCGCCACCCTCGGGGCTAACTGGGATGAGCAGTTCTTC
CDR3aa: CSATLGANWDEQFF

j_gene: TRBJ2-5
v_gene: TRBV28
d_gene: .
abundance: .
CDR3nt: TGTGCCAGCGGCCAGAGGGGGCAAGAGACCCAGTACTTC
CDR3aa: CASGQRGQETQYF

j_gene: TRBJ1-1
v_gene: TRBV6-5
d_gene: .
abundance: .
CDR3nt: TGTGCCAGCAGTTACGGGGGGGACACTGAAGCTTTCTTT
CDR3aa: CASSYGGDTEAFF